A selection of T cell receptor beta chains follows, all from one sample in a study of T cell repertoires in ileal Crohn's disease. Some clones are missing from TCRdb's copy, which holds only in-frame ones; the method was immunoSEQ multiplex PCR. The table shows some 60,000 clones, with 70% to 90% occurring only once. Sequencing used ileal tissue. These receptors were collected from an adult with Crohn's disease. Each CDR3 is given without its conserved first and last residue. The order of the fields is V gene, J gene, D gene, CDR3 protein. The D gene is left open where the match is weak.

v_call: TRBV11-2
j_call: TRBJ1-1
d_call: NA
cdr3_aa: ASSLSKRGQGRTEAF

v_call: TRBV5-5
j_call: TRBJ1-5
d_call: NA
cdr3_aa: ASSHRDQPQH

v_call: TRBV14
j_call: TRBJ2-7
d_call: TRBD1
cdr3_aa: ASSQDETGQGNDEQY

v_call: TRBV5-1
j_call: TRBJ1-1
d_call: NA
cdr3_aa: ASCSYRATEEAF

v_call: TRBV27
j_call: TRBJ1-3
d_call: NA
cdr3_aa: ASSLRRDSGNTIY

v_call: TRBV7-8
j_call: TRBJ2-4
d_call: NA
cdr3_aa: ASSQTGNIQY

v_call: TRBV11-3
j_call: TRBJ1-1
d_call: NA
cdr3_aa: ASSTGMRTEAF

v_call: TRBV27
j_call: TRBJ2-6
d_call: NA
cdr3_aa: ASSFGFGGVGANVLT

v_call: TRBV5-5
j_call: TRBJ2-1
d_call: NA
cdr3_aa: ASSLGSVSYNEQF

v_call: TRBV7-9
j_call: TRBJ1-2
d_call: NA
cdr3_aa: ASSSATTDYGYT

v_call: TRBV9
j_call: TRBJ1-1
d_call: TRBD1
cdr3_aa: ASSVGQGEAF

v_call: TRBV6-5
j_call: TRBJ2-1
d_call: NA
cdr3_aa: ASRDGSGYNEQF

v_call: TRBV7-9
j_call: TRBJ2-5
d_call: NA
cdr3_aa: ASSLRLAVNQETQY

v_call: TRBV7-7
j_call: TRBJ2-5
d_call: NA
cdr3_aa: ASSSNLQETQY

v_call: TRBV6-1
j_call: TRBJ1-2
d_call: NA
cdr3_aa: ASSEAPGINYGYT

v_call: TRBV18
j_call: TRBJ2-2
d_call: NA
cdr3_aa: ASSYVEPGELF

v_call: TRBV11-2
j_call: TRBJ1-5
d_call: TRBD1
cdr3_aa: ASSSRTGAGQPQH

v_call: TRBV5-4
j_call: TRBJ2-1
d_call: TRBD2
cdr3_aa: ASSYPGGRAGNEQF

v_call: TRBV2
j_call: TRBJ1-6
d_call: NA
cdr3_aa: ASSRGPNSPLH

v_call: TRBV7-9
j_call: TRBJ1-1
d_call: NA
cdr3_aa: ASSFGQYTEAF

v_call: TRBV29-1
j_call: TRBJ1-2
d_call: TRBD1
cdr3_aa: SVLLGTGGDPGNYGYT

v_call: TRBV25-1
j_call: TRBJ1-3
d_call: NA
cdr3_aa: ASSETGDSGNTIY

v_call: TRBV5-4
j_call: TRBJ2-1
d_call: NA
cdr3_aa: ASSLWQTRGYNEQF

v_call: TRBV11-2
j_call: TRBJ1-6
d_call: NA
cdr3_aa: ASSLVSGGSNSPLH

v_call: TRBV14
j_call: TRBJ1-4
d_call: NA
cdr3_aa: ASSQDIEGKLF

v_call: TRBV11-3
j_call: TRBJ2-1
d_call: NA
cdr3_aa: ASSASGSGNEQF